The 10 T cell receptor beta chains listed next were all sequenced from one sample in a study of blood T cell repertoires in COVID-19. Sequencing used immunoSEQ multiplex PCR; TCRdb keeps in-frame clones, though not all of them. The data contain over 350,000 clones, 87% of them singletons. The material sequenced was PBMCs or T cells enriched from blood (not recorded which). The receptors were gathered from a woman in her 50s who had recovered from COVID-19.

The CDR3 region has the DNA TGTGCCTGGACAGACCAGGCCCGATCACCCCTCCACTTT. It is translated as CAWTDQARSPLHF. The chain carries TRBV30 and TRBJ1-6; D call uncertain. The V end was cut by 4 bases, the J end by 10 bases, with 14 bases between. Germline V lookup: CDR1 GTSNPN, CDR2 SVGIG (reference sequence). This CDR3 has 13 amino acids.

This chain links TRBV7-8 with TRBJ2-2; 8 bases fit TRBD2. Losses at the gene ends were 5 bases for V and 6 bases for J; bases not matched to a gene: 5. There are 14 residues in the CDR3. Germline V lookup: CDR1 SGHVS, CDR2 FQNEAQ. CDR3 coding DNA: TGTGCCAGCAGCCAAATGCGGGGGGCCGGGGAGCTGTTTTTT. Its protein product is CASSQMRGAGELFF.

This chain uses TRBV7-6 with TRBJ1-2, with TRBD1 as a possible D gene (5 bases). Looked up from germline, CDR1 is SGHVS and CDR2 is FNYEAQ. V lost 5 bases and J 6 bases, leaving 19 bases between the germline ends. The CDR3 has 15 amino acids. CDR3 in amino acids: CASSEHHQGMDGYTF. In DNA form, the CDR3 reads TGTGCCAGCAGCGAGCACCATCAGGGTATGGATGGCTACACCTTC.

This chain links TRBV4-2 with TRBJ1-4, with 9 nucleotides matching TRBD1. Trimming removed 0 bases from V and 6 bases from J; junction bases left unmatched: 5. Germline CDR1 reads LGHNA; CDR2 reads YNFKEQ. The CDR3 contains 16 residues. The chain's CDR3 is CASSQDSGQGYEKLFF. The CDR3 nucleotides read TGTGCCAGCAGCCAAGATTCCGGACAGGGGTATGAAAAACTGTTTTTT.

This rearrangement joins TRBV5-1 to TRBJ2-2; TRBD1 might be the D (7 bases). V was pared by 5 bases and J by 2 bases, with 10 bases between. The CDR3 has 14 amino acids. Germline V gene lookup returns CDR1 SGHRS and CDR2 YFSETQ. CDR3 DNA: TGCGCCAGCAGTGGAGGGGGCAACACCGGGGAGCTGTTTTTT. Translating it yields CASSGGGNTGELFF.

The CDR3 nucleotides read TGTGCCAGCAGCCGGGAGGAGGGATCCCAGCCCCAGCATTTT. This gives the protein CASSREEGSQPQHF. The rearrangement uses TRBV3-1 (or the pseudogene TRBV3-2) and TRBJ1-5; no definite D call. V lost 4 bases and J 7 bases, leaving 14 bases between the germline ends. Germline CDR1 is LGHDT and CDR2 is YNNKEL (reference sequence). The CDR3 has 14 residues.

The chain's CDR3 is CASSIDRGTQTGELFF. CDR3 nucleotide sequence: TGTGCCAGTAGTATAGATCGGGGAACGCAGACCGGGGAGCTGTTTTTT. The J gene is TRBJ2-2, the V gene TRBV19, with TRBD2 as a possible D gene (5 bases). The ends were cut back, 0 bases at V and 5 bases at J, with 13 bases in the middle. This CDR3 contains 16 residues. Germline-derived CDR1 and CDR2 are LNHDA and SQIVND (reference sequence). The whole variable domain, remainder taken from reference TRBV19 and TRBJ2-2, is DGGITQSPKYLFRKEGQNVTLSCEQNLNHDAMYWYRQDPGQGLRLIYYSQIVNDFQKGDIAEGYSVSREKKESFPLTVTSAQKNPTAFYLCASSIDRGTQTGELFFGEGSRLTVL.

This clone was detected only once. The rearrangement links TRBV15 to TRBJ1-1; TRBD1 is a possible D gene (5 bases). The germline CDR1 and CDR2 sequences are LNHNV and YYDKDF (reference sequence). The ends were cut back, 0 bases at V and 6 bases at J, with 11 bases in the middle. The CDR3 totals 14 residues. The chain's CDR3 is CATSRDPTDPEAFF. The CDR3 nucleotides are TGTGCCACCAGCAGAGATCCGACAGATCCTGAAGCTTTCTTT.

The chain uses TRBV7-2 and TRBJ2-2; 8 nucleotides align to TRBD1. This CDR3 spans 16 amino acids. Germline V CDR1 and CDR2: SGHTA, FQGNSA. V was pared by 5 bases and J by 0 bases, with 5 bases of the junction left unmatched. CDR3 nucleotides: TGTGCCAGCAGCCGTGACAGGGGTCCGAACACCGGGGAGCTGTTTTTT. Its protein is CASSRDRGPNTGELFF.

The rearrangement joins TRBV18 to TRBJ1-2, with 8 positions matching TRBD1. The CDR3 has 13 residues. CDR1 is KGHSH and CDR2 is LQKENI in the germline V gene. V gave up 3 bases and J gave up 7 bases; unmatched junction bases: 4. The CDR3 protein is CASSPGQGSGYTF. Written as DNA, the CDR3 is TGTGCCAGCTCACCCGGACAGGGAAGTGGCTACACCTTC.